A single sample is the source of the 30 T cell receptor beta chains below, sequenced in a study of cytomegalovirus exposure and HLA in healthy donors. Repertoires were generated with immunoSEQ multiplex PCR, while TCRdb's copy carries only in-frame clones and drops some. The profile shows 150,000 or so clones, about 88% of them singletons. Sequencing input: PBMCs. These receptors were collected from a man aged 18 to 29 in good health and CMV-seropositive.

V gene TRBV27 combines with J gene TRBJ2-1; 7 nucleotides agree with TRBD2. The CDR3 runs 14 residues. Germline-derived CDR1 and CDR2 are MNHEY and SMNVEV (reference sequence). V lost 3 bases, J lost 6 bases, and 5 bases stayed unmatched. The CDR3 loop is CASSFVGEGNEQFF. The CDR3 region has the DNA TGTGCCAGCAGTTTTGTTGGGGAGGGCAATGAGCAGTTCTTC.

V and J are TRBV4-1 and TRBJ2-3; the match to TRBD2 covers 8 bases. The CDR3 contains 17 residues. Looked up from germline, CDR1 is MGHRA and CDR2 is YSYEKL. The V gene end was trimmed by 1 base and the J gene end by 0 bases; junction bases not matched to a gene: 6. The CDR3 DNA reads TGCGCCAGCAGCCAAGCGGGGGGGGCCCAGAGCACAGATACGCAGTATTTT. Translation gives CASSQAGGAQSTDTQYF.

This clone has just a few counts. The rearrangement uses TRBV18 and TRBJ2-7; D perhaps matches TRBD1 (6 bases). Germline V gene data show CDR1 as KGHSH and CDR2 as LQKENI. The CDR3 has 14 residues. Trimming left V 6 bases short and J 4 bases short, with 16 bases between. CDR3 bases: TGTGCCAGCTCGCCAAGTACACAGGGTTACGAGCAGTACTTC. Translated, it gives CASSPSTQGYEQYF.

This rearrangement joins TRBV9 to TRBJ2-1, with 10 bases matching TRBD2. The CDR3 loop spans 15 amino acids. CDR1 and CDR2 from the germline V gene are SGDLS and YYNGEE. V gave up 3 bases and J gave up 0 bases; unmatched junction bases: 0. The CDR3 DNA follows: TGTGCCAGCAGCGCTAGCGGGAGCTCCTACAATGAGCAGTTCTTC. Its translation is CASSASGSSYNEQFF.

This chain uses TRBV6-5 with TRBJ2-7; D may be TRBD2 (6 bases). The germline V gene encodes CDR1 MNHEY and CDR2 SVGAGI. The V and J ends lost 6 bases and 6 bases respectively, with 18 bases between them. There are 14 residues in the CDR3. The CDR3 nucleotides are TGTGCCAGCAGACCGAGCGGAGGGCCGGGCGAGCAGTACTTC. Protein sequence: CASRPSGGPGEQYF.

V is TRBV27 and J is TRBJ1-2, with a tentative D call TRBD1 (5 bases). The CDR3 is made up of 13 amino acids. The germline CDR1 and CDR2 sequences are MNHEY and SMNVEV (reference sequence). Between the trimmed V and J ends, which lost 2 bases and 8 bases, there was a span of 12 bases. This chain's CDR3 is CASSLGTAGGYTF. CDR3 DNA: TGTGCCAGCAGTTTAGGGACGGCGGGAGGCTACACCTTC.

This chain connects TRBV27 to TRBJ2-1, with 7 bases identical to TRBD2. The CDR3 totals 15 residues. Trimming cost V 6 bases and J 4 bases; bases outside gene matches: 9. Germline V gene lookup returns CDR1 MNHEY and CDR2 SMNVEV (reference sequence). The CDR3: CASSQDRSGYNEQFF. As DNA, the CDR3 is TGTGCCAGCAGCCAGGACCGTAGCGGGTACAATGAGCAGTTCTTC.

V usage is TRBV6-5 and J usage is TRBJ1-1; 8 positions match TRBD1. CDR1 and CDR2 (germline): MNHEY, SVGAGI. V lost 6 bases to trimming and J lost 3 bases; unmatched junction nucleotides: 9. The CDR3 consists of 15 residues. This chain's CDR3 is CASRADRAIHTEAFF. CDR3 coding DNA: TGTGCCAGCAGAGCGGACAGGGCTATACACACTGAAGCTTTCTTT.

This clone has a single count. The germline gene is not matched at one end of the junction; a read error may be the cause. The CDR3 coding sequence is TGTGCCAGCGGTGACCCCGGGACAAGCTCCTACGAGCAGTACTTC. It yields the protein CASGDPGTSSYEQYF. J is TRBJ2-7 and V is TRBV6-1; D perhaps matches TRBD1 (6 bases). Germline CDR1 reads MNHNS; CDR2 reads SASEGT. CDR3 length: 15 residues.

The CDR3 protein is CASSAYTANYGYTF. CDR3 DNA sequence: TGTGCCAGCAGTGCCTACACAGCTAACTATGGCTACACCTTC. The gene calls are TRBV6-5 and TRBJ1-2, with D unresolved. The CDR3 consists of 14 residues. CDR1 is MNHEY and CDR2 is SVGAGI in the germline V gene. V lost 5 bases and J lost 0, with 10 bases in between.

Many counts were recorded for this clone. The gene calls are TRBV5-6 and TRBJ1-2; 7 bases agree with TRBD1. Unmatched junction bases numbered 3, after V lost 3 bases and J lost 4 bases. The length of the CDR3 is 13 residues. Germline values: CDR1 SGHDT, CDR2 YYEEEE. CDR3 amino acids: CASSSGQFYGYTF. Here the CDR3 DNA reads TGTGCCAGCAGCTCGGGACAGTTCTATGGCTACACCTTC.

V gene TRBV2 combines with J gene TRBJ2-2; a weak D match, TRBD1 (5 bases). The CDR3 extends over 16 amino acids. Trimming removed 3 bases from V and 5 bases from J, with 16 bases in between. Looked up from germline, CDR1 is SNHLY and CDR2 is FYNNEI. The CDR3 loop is CASSEKGREGTGELFF. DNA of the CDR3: TGTGCCAGCAGTGAGAAGGGCAGGGAAGGTACCGGGGAGCTGTTTTTT.

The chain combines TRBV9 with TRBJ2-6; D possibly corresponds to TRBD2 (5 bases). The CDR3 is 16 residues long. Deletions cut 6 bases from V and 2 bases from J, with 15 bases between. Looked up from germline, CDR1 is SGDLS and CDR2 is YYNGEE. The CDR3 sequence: CASTQRAGTGANVLTF. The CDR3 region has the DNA TGTGCCAGCACCCAGAGGGCCGGGACTGGGGCCAACGTCCTGACTTTC.

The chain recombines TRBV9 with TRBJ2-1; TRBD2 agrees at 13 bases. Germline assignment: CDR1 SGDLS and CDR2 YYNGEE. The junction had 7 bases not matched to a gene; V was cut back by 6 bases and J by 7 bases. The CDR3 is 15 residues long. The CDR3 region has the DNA TGTGCCAGCACCAGGGGGACTAGCGGGACAAATGAGCAGTTCTTC. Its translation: CASTRGTSGTNEQFF.

CDR3 DNA: TGTGCCAGCAGCGGAACAGGGGGTATCTACGAGCAGTACTTC. Translating it yields CASSGTGGIYEQYF. The rearrangement uses TRBV5-6 and TRBJ2-7, with 8 bases identical to TRBD1. Germline CDR1 and CDR2: SGHDT and YYEEEE. This CDR3 comprises 14 residues. Losses at the gene ends were 4 bases for V and 3 bases for J; bases not matched to a gene: 6.

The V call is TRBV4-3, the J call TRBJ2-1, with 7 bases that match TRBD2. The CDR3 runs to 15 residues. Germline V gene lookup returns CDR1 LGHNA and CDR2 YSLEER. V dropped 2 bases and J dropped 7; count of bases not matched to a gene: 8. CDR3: CASSQFGGSQNEQFF. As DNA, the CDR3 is TGCGCCAGCAGCCAATTCGGCGGGAGTCAGAATGAGCAGTTCTTC.

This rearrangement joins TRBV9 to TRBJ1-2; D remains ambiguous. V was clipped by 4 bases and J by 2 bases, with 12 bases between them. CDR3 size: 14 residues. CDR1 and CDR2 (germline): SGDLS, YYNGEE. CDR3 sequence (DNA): TGTGCCAGCAGCCCCGATAACGGGAACTATGGCTACACCTTC. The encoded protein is CASSPDNGNYGYTF.

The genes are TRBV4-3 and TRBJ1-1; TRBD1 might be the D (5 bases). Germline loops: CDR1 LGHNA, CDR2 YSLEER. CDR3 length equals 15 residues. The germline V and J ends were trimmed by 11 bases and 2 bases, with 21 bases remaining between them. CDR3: CARGATWGPNTEAFF. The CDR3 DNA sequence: TGCGCCCGCGGGGCCACGTGGGGCCCTAACACTGAAGCTTTCTTT.

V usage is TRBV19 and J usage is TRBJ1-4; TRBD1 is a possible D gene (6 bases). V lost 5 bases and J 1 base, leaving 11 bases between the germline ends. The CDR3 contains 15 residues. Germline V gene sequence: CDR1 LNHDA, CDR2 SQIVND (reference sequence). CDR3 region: CASSPLQGTNEKLFF. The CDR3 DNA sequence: TGTGCCAGTAGTCCCCTACAGGGAACTAATGAAAAACTGTTTTTT.

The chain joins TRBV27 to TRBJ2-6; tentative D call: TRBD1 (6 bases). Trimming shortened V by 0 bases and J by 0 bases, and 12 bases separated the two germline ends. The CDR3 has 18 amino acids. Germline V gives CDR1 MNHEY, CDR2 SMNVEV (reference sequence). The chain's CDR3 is CASSLSAGAGSGANVLTF. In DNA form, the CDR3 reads TGTGCCAGCAGTTTATCGGCAGGGGCGGGCTCTGGGGCCAACGTCCTGACTTTC.

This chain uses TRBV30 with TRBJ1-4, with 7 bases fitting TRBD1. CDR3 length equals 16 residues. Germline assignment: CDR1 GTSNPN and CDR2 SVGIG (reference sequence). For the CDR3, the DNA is TGTGCATGGGGATCAGGGGGGTTAGCTACTAATGAAAAACTGTTTTTT. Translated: CAWGSGGLATNEKLFF.

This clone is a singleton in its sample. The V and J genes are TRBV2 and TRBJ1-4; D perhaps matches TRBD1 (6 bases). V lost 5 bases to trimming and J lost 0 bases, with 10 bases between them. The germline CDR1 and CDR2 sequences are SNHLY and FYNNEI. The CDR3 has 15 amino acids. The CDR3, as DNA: TGTGCCAGCAGTAAACAGGGCGCAACTAATGAAAAACTGTTTTTT. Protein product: CASSKQGATNEKLFF. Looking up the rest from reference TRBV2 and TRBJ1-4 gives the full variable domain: EPEVTQTPSHQVTQMGQEVILRCVPISNHLYFYWYRQILGQKVEFLVSFYNNEISEKSEIFDDQFSVERPDGSNFTLKIRSTKLEDSAMYFCASSKQGATNEKLFFGSGTQLSVL.

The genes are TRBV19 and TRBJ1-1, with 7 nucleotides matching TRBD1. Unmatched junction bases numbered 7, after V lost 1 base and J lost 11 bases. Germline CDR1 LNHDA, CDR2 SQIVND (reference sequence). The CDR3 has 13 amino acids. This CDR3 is CASSIGDRPVAFF. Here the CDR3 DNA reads TGTGCCAGTAGTATAGGGGACAGACCGGTGGCTTTCTTT.

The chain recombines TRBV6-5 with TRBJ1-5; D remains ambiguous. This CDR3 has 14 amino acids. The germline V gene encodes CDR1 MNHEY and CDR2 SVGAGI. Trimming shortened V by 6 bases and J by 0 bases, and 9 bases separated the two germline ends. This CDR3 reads CASRLSVSNQPQHF. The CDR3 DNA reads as TGTGCCAGCAGGCTGTCAGTTAGCAATCAGCCCCAGCATTTT.

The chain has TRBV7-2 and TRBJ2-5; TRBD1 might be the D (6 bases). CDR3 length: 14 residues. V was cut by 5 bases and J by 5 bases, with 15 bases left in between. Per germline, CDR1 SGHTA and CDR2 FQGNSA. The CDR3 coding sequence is TGTGCCAGCAGCAAACAGGGCCCTGGGGAGACCCAGTACTTC. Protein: CASSKQGPGETQYF. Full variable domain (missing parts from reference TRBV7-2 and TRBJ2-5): GAGVSQSPSNKVTEKGKDVELRCDPISGHTALYWYRQSLGQGLEFLIYFQGNSAPDKSGLPSDRFSAERTGGSVSTLTIQRTQQEDSAVYLCASSKQGPGETQYFGPGTRLLVL.

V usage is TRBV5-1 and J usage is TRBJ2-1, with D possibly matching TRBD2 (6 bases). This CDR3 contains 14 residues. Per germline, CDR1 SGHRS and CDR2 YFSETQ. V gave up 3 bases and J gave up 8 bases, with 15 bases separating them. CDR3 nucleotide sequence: TGCGCCAGCAGCTGGGGGACTTCCGTGGATGAGCAGTTCTTC. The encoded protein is CASSWGTSVDEQFF.

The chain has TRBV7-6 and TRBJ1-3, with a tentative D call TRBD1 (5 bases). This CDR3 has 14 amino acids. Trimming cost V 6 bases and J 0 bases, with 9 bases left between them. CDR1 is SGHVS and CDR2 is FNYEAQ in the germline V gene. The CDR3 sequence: CASSIGASGNTIYF. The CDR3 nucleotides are TGTGCCAGCAGTATTGGGGCCTCTGGAAACACCATATATTTT.

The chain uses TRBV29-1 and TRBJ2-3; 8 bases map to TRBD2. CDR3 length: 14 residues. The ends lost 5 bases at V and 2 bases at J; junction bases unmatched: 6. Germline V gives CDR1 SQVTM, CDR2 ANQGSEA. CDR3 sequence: CSVSSGRHTDTQYF. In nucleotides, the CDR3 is TGCAGCGTTTCTAGCGGGCGGCACACAGATACGCAGTATTTT.

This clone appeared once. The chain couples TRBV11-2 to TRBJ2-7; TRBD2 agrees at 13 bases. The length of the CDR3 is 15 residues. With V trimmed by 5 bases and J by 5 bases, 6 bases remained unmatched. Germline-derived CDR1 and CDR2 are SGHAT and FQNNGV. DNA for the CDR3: TGTGCCAGCAGCCCCACTAGCGGGAGGGTCAACGAGCAGTACTTC. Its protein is CASSPTSGRVNEQYF.

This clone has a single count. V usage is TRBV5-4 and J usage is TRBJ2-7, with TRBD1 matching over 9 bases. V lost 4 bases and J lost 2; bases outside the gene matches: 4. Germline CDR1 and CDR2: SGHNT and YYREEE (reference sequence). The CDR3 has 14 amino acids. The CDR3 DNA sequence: TGTGCCAGCAGCCGGGGGGACAGGGCCTACGAGCAGTACTTC. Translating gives CASSRGDRAYEQYF.